Presented here are 20 T cell receptor beta chains from one specimen sequenced in a study of cytomegalovirus exposure and HLA in healthy donors. Primers included in the PCR were 60 Vbeta and 13 Jbeta primers. TCRdb keeps only in-frame clones here, not all; method: immunoSEQ multiplex PCR. The table shows hundreds of thousands of clones, with more than 65% occurring only once. Input material: PBMCs. Receptor source: a man aged 18 to 35 in good health and CMV-seronegative.

This chain joins TRBV2 and TRBJ1-4; 8 bases match TRBD1. Germline V gives CDR1 SNHLY, CDR2 FYNNEI. Unmatched junction bases numbered 6, after V lost 2 bases and J lost 7 bases. The CDR3 sequence is 15 residues long. CDR3 nucleotide sequence: TGTGCCAGCAGTGAACAGGGGGCCGGGGCTGAAAAACTGTTTTTT. Amino acid sequence: CASSEQGAGAEKLFF.

The genes are TRBV2 and TRBJ1-1, with 8 bases fitting TRBD1. V gave up 7 bases and J gave up 4 bases; unmatched junction bases: 5. There are 13 residues in the CDR3. Germline values: CDR1 SNHLY, CDR2 FYNNEI. Here the CDR3 DNA reads TGTGCCAGCATATTCCAGGGGGCCACTGAAGCTTTCTTT. Amino acids: CASIFQGATEAFF. Full variable domain (missing parts from reference TRBV2 and TRBJ1-1): EPEVTQTPSHQVTQMGQEVILRCVPISNHLYFYWYRQILGQKVEFLVSFYNNEISEKSEIFDDQFSVERPDGSNFTLKIRSTKLEDSAMYFCASIFQGATEAFFGQGTRLTVV.

Only a few counts were recorded for this clone. J is TRBJ2-7 and V is TRBV21-1; the D call TRBD2 from the table was never checked on the DNA. TRBV21-1 is reported as a pseudogene. The CDR3 totals 15 residues. The CDR3 spells CASSKEGTSGYEQYF. The CDR3 DNA reads as TGTGCCAGCAGCAAAGAGGGGACTAGCGGATACGAGCAGTACTTC.

The chain uses TRBV2 and TRBJ1-3, with D possibly matching TRBD1 (5 bases). Per the germline V gene, CDR1 is SNHLY and CDR2 is FYNNEI. The CDR3 runs to 16 residues. The germline V and J ends were trimmed by 6 bases and 0 bases, with 15 bases remaining between them. CDR3 DNA sequence: TGTGCCAGCAGCGAATTAAAGACAGTCTCTGGAAACACCATATATTTT. Translation: CASSELKTVSGNTIYF.

This rearrangement joins TRBV29-1 to TRBJ2-3, with unresolved D. Per the germline V gene, CDR1 is SQVTM and CDR2 is ANQGSEA. The V end lost 1 base, the J end lost 2 bases, and 13 bases lay between the germline ends. The CDR3 covers 15 residues. The CDR3 spells CSVEGGEVVTDTQYF. In DNA, the CDR3 is TGCAGCGTTGAAGGTGGTGAGGTGGTCACAGATACGCAGTATTTT.

This clone was seen only a few times. The chain recombines TRBV2 with TRBJ2-7; 10 positions agree with TRBD1. CDR1 and CDR2 from the germline V gene are SNHLY and FYNNEI. CDR3 length equals 13 residues. V was clipped by 5 bases and J by 5 bases; unmatched bases: 3. CDR3 DNA: TGTGCCAGCAGTCCGGACAGGGGGGACGAGCAGTACTTC. It encodes CASSPDRGDEQYF.

The chain has TRBV28 and TRBJ1-1, with a possible D match to TRBD1 (5 bases). V shed 4 bases and J shed 4 bases, with 10 bases lying between them. CDR1 MDHEN and CDR2 SYDVKM come from the germline V gene. The CDR3 consists of 13 residues. CDR3 DNA sequence: TGTGCCAGCAGTTGGGGGGGACCCACTGAAGCTTTCTTT. This sequence encodes CASSWGGPTEAFF.

This chain links TRBV14 with TRBJ2-1; perhaps TRBD2 as D (6 bases). The CDR3 consists of 16 residues. V shed 3 bases and J shed 10 bases, with 22 bases lying between them. The germline CDR1 and CDR2 sequences are SGHDN and FVKESK. The CDR3 region has the DNA TGTGCCAGCAGCCAGAGAGTTAGCGGCACATCAGGGGAGCAGTTCTTC. Amino acid sequence: CASSQRVSGTSGEQFF.

V and J are TRBV30 and TRBJ1-4, with 7 bases lining up with TRBD1. CDR3 size: 17 residues. J lost 7 bases, V lost 3 bases, and 17 bases had no gene match. Germline CDR1 reads GTSNPN; CDR2 reads SVGIG (reference sequence). CDR3 nucleotide sequence: TGTGCCTGGAGCGACACGAAATACAGGGGCGGCGGTGAAAAACTGTTTTTT. Its translation is CAWSDTKYRGGGEKLFF.

This clone appeared a few times. V gene TRBV5-1 combines with J gene TRBJ2-1; TRBD2 aligns across 9 bases. CDR1 is SGHRS and CDR2 is YFSETQ in the germline V gene. CDR3 length: 15 amino acids. V gave up 4 bases and J gave up 6 bases; unmatched junction bases: 8. CDR3: CASSAGAGGPNEQFF. The CDR3 region has the DNA TGCGCCAGCAGCGCCGGAGCGGGGGGACCCAATGAGCAGTTCTTC.

The chain couples TRBV28 to TRBJ2-2; tentatively, D is TRBD1 (6 bases). Germline loops: CDR1 MDHEN, CDR2 SYDVKM. Deletions cut 6 bases from V and 4 bases from J, with 15 bases between. The CDR3 covers 15 residues. The CDR3 sequence is CASRTQGFGTGELFF. The CDR3 nucleotides read TGTGCCAGCAGGACACAGGGTTTTGGCACCGGGGAGCTGTTTTTT.

The chain couples TRBV11-1 to TRBJ2-7, with 8 bases identical to TRBD1. The CDR3 has 14 amino acids. V shed 4 bases and J 3 bases; nucleotides not matched to a gene: 5. Per germline, CDR1 SGHAT and CDR2 FQDESV (reference sequence). In nucleotides, the CDR3 is TGTGCCAGCAGCTCCAGACAGGGGCTCTACGAGCAGTACTTC. Its translation: CASSSRQGLYEQYF. Based on the CDR3 plus reference TRBV11-1 and TRBJ2-7, the full variable domain is EAEVAQSPRYKITEKSQAVAFWCDPISGHATLYWYRQILGQGPELLVQFQDESVVDDSQLPKDRFSAERLKGVDSTLKIQPAELGDSAMYLCASSSRQGLYEQYFGPGTRLTVT.

The gene calls are TRBV27 and TRBJ2-7, with TRBD1 matching 8 bases. V lost 8 bases and J lost 5; bases outside the gene matches: 17. The CDR3 loop spans 16 amino acids. The germline CDR1 and CDR2 sequences are MNHEY and SMNVEV (reference sequence). The CDR3 is CASSSRSGQGVHEQYF. DNA for the CDR3: TGTGCCAGCTCCTCCCGGTCCGGACAGGGTGTCCACGAGCAGTACTTC.

J is TRBJ2-1 and V is TRBV6-5, with unresolved D. CDR1 MNHEY and CDR2 SVGAGI come from the germline V gene. There are 16 residues in the CDR3. V was trimmed by 2 bases and J by 0 bases, leaving 11 bases between them. The CDR3 region is CASSYEEASSYNEQFF. DNA for the CDR3: TGTGCCAGCAGTTACGAGGAAGCAAGCTCCTACAATGAGCAGTTCTTC.

This rearrangement joins TRBV5-1 to TRBJ1-5; 8 positions agree with TRBD1. The CDR3 consists of 15 residues. V lost 5 bases to trimming and J lost 7 bases; unmatched junction nucleotides: 11. In germline, CDR1 is SGHRS, CDR2 YFSETQ. The CDR3 region is CASRLTGDWWQPQHF. Written as DNA, the CDR3 is TGCGCCAGCAGACTGACAGGGGATTGGTGGCAGCCCCAGCATTTT.

This clone appeared once. The chain links TRBV10-3 to TRBJ1-2; 12 bases fit TRBD1. With V trimmed by 7 bases and J by 8 bases, 14 bases remained unmatched. The germline V gene has CDR1 ENHRY and CDR2 SYGVKD. CDR3 length: 16 amino acids. The CDR3 here is CAINPLRGTGGEGYTF. As DNA, the CDR3 is TGTGCCATCAACCCCCTCCGCGGGACAGGGGGCGAAGGCTACACCTTC.

This clone was picked up one time. The rearrangement links TRBV5-6 to TRBJ1-4; no clear D. Deletions cut 1 base from V and 7 bases from J, with 8 bases between. CDR1 and CDR2 (germline): SGHDT, YYEEEE. CDR3 length equals 13 residues. The CDR3 coding sequence is TGTGCCAGCAGCTTGCGAGGGTCTGAAAAACTGTTTTTT. Protein product: CASSLRGSEKLFF. Together with reference TRBV5-6 and TRBJ1-4, the CDR3 gives the full variable domain: DAGVTQSPTHLIKTRGQQVTLRCSPKSGHDTVSWYQQALGQGPQFIFQYYEEEERQRGNFPDRFSGHQFPNYSSELNVNALLLGDSALYLCASSLRGSEKLFFGSGTQLSVL.

The rearrangement links TRBV12-5 to TRBJ1-1; D not resolved. Germline CDR1 reads LGHNT; CDR2 reads FRNRAP. The length of the CDR3 is 12 residues. V was trimmed by 2 bases and J by 8 bases, leaving 9 bases between them. CDR3 nucleotide sequence: TGTGCTAGTGGTTTGTTGCCGACAGAAGCTTTCTTT. Translating it yields CASGLLPTEAFF.

This chain joins TRBV5-1 and TRBJ2-1, with 9 bases matching TRBD2. CDR1 and CDR2 (germline): SGHRS, YFSETQ. CDR3 length equals 15 residues. With 0 bases clipped from V and 10 bases from J, the junction kept 8 bases outside the gene matches. The CDR3 is CASSLETSGLREQFF. CDR3 nucleotides: TGCGCCAGCAGCTTGGAGACTAGCGGCTTGAGGGAGCAGTTCTTC.

This clone turned up a few times. CDR3 in DNA: TGTGCCAGCAGCGTCGCGGGATCCGCCCATGAGCAGTTCTTC. Its protein product is CASSVAGSAHEQFF. The chain links TRBV9 to TRBJ2-1; D may be TRBD2 (6 bases). The CDR3 spans 14 residues. Germline loops: CDR1 SGDLS, CDR2 YYNGEE. Trimming shortened V by 2 bases and J by 8 bases, and 14 bases separated the two germline ends.